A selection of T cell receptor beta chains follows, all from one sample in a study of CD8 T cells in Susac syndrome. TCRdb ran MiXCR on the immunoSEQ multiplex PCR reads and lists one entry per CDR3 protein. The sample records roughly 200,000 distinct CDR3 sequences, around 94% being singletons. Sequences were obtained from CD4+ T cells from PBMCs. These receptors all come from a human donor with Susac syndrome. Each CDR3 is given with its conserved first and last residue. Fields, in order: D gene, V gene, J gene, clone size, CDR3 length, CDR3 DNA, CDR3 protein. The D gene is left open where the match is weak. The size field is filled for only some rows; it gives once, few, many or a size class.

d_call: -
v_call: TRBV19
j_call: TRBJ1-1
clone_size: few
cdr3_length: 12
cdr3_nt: TGTGCCAGTAGTATTGTGAACACTGAAGCTTTCTTT
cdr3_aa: CASSIVNTEAFF

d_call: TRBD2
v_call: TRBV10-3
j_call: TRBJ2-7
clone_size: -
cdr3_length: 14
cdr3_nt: TGTGCCATCAGTGAGTCGGGACTAAGTGACGAGCAGTACTTC
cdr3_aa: CAISESGLSDEQYF

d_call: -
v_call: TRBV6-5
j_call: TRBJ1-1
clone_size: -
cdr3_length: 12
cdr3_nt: TGTGCCAGCAGTGTACAGGGTTCTGAAGCTTTCTTT
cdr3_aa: CASSVQGSEAFF

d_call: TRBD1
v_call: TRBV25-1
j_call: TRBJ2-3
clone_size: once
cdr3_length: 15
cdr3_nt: TGTGCCAGCAGTGAATGGGGCAGGGGGTCGGATACGCAGTATTTT
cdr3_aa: CASSEWGRGSDTQYF

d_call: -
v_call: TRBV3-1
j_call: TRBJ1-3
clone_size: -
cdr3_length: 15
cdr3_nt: TGTGCCAGCAGCCAAGGACAGTTTTCTGGAAACACCATATATTTT
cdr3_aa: CASSQGQFSGNTIYF

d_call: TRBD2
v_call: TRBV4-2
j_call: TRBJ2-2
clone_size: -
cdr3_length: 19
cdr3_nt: TGTGCCAGCAGCCAAGATTTCGGTGGTAGCGGGTCGAACACCGGGGAGCTGTTTTTT
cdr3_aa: CASSQDFGGSGSNTGELFF

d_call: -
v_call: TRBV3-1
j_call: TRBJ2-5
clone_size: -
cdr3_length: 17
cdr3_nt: TGTGCCAGCAGCCAAGATACCCCCACTCCGACACAAGAGACCCAGTACTTC
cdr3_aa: CASSQDTPTPTQETQYF

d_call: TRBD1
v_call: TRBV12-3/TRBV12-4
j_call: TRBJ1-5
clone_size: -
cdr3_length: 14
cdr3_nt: TGTGCCAGCAGTTCCACAGGGGGGACTCAGCCCCAGCATTTT
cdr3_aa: CASSSTGGTQPQHF

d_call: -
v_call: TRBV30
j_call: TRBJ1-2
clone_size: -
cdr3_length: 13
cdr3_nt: TGTGCCTGGACGCCCGCCGCCTCCTATGGCTACACCTTC
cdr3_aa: CAWTPAASYGYTF

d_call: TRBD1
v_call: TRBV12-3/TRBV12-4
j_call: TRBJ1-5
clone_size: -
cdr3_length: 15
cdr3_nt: TGTGCCAGCAGTTCCGGGACAGGCCCAAATCAGCCCCAGCATTTT
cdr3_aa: CASSSGTGPNQPQHF

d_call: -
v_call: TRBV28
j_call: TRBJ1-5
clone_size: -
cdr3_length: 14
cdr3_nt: TGTGCCAGCAGTTTAAGCCAGCACAATCAGCCCCAGCATTTT
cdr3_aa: CASSLSQHNQPQHF

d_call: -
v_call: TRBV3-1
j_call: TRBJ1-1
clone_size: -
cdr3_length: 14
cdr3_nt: TGTGCCAGCAGCCAAGTAACAGGGAGGACTGAAGCTTTCTTT
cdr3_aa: CASSQVTGRTEAFF

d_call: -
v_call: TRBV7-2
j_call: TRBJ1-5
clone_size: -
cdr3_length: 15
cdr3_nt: TGTGCCAGCAGCTTTTCGGCAGGGCGCAATCAGCCCCAGCATTTT
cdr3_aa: CASSFSAGRNQPQHF

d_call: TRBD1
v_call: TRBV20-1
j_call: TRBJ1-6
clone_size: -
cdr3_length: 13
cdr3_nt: TGCAGTGCAGGACAGGGAGGGAATTCACCCCTCCACTTT
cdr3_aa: CSAGQGGNSPLHF

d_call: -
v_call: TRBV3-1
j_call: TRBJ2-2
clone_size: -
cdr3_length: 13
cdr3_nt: TGTGCCAGCAGCCAGGGTAGCACCGGGGAGCTGTTTTTT
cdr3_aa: CASSQGSTGELFF

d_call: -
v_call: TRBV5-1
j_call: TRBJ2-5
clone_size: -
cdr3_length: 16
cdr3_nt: TGCGCCAGCAGCTTGGCCTCGGCCTCGTACCAAGAGACCCAGTACTTC
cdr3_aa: CASSLASASYQETQYF

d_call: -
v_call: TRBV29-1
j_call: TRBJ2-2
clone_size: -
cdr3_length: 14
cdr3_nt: TGCAGCGTTGAACGACAGGCAGATACCGGGGAGCTGTTTTTT
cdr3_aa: CSVERQADTGELFF

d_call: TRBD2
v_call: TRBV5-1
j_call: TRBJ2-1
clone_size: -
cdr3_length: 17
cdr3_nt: TGCGCCAGCAGCTTGGGGGCCGGAGCGGGAGCGTACAATGAGCAGTTCTTC
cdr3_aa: CASSLGAGAGAYNEQFF

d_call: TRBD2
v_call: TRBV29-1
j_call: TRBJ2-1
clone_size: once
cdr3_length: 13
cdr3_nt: TGCAGCGTTGAGGGACTACCCTACAATGAGCAGTTCTTC
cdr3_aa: CSVEGLPYNEQFF

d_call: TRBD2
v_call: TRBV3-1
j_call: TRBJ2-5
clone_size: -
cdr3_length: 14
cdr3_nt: TGTGCCAGCAGCCAAGGCGGGAGTCGGAAGACCCAGTACTTC
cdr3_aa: CASSQGGSRKTQYF

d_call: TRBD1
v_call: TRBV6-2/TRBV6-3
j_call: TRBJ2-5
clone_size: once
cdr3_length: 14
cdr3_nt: TGTGCCAGCAGTCCTACAGGGGCTCGAGAGACCCAGTACTTC
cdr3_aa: CASSPTGARETQYF

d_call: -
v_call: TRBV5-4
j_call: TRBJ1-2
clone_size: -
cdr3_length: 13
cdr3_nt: TGTGCCAGCAGCTTGGTGGGACTGGATGGCTACACCTTC
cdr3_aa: CASSLVGLDGYTF

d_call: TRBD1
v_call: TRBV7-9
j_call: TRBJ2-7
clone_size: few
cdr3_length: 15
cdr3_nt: TGTGCCAGCAGCCCCCGGGACAGGGTTGGCTACGAGCAGTACTTC
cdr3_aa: CASSPRDRVGYEQYF

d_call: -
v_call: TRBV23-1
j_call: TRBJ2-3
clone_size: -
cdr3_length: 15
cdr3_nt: TGCGCCAGCAGTCAATCAGCCCCCAGCACAGATACGCAGTATTTT
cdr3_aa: CASSQSAPSTDTQYF

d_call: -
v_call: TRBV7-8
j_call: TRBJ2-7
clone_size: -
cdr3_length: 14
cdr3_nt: TGTGCCAGCAGCGGCCGACAGAAAAGCTACGAGCAGTACTTC
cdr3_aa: CASSGRQKSYEQYF

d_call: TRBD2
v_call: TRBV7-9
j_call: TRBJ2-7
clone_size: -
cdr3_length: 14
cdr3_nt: TGTGCCAGCAGCTTCGCAAGCGGGAATGACGAGCAGTACTTC
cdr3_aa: CASSFASGNDEQYF